Listed below are T cell receptor beta chains from one sample, sequenced in a study of molecular identifiers for immune sequencing clone quantification. TCRdb fed the PCR reads into MiXCR, producing one record per CDR3 protein. In the table there are around 480,000 distinct CDR3 sequences, approximately 25% of which are singletons. Sequenced input: naive CD8+ T cells from blood, with Jurkat cell RNA spiked in. Receptors originate from a human donor in good health. Some libraries in this study had Jurkat cell RNA spiked in. The CDR3 runs from the conserved cysteine through the conserved F or W. The order of the fields is clone size, V gene, CDR3 length, D gene, J gene, CDR3 protein, CDR3 DNA. A D gene is named only where the DNA matches it firmly. Size tells how often a clone was seen (once, few, many) or the class of an expanded clone, and some rows leave it out.

>many|TRBV24-1|14|NA|TRBJ1-5
CATSRGYSNQPQHF
TGTGCCACCTCTAGGGGGTATAGCAATCAGCCCCAGCATTTT
>NA|TRBV9|15|NA|TRBJ2-3
CASGVSLEGTDTQYF
TGTGCCAGCGGCGTATCCTTGGAAGGCACAGATACGCAGTATTTT
>few|TRBV29-1|11|NA|TRBJ2-1
CSVESSLEQFF
TGCAGCGTTGAGAGTTCGTTGGAGCAGTTCTTC
>NA|TRBV6-5|13|NA|TRBJ1-5
CASSYSSNQSQHF
TGTGCCAGCAGTTACTCGAGTAATCAGTCCCAGCATTTT
>NA|TRBV19|16|TRBD1|TRBJ2-7
CASSIARQGANYEQYF
TGTGCCAGTAGTATTGCCCGGCAGGGGGCGAACTACGAGCAGTACTTC
>few|TRBV5-3|16|TRBD1|TRBJ2-5
CASSPLGQGNQETQYF
TGTGCCAGCAGCCCGCTGGGACAGGGGAACCAAGAGACCCAGTACTTC
>few|TRBV12-3/TRBV12-4|17|NA|TRBJ2-7
CASSLALGGYDSYEQYF
TGTGCCAGCAGTTTAGCGCTGGGCGGGTACGACTCCTACGAGCAGTACTTC
>NA|TRBV12-3/TRBV12-4|14|TRBD1|TRBJ1-2
CASRPPGQDYGYTF
TGTGCCAGCAGACCACCGGGACAGGACTATGGCTACACCTTC
>many|TRBV20-1|13|TRBD1|TRBJ1-1
CSARPTGDTEAFF
TGCAGTGCTAGGCCGACAGGGGACACTGAAGCTTTCTTT
>NA|TRBV7-9|17|NA|TRBJ1-2
CASSLGSKRFSNYGYTF
TGTGCCAGCAGCTTAGGGTCCAAAAGGTTTTCTAACTATGGCTACACCTTC
>few|TRBV6-1|15|TRBD1|TRBJ2-7
CASSVTGGPPGEQYF
TGTGCCAGCAGTGTAACAGGGGGCCCTCCTGGGGAGCAGTACTTC
>many|TRBV5-1|14|NA|TRBJ2-2
CASSLGFGTGELFF
TGCGCCAGCAGCTTGGGTTTCGGGACCGGGGAGCTGTTTTTT
>NA|TRBV20-1|16|TRBD1|TRBJ2-2
CSARLSDRGLIGELFF
TGCAGTGCTCGACTTTCAGACAGGGGGCTGATCGGGGAGCTGTTTTTT
>NA|TRBV27|16|TRBD2|TRBJ2-5
CASSSGLAGGQEPQYF
TGTGCCAGCAGTTCGGGACTAGCGGGGGGGCAAGAGCCCCAGTACTTC
>NA|TRBV5-1|16|NA|TRBJ2-7
CASSLESTGYSYEQYF
TGCGCCAGCAGCTTGGAATCGACAGGTTACTCCTACGAGCAGTACTTC
>many|TRBV3-1|14|NA|TRBJ2-7
CASSPEGLHYEQYF
TGTGCCAGCAGCCCAGAGGGACTCCACTACGAGCAGTACTTC
>NA|TRBV15|13|NA|TRBJ2-7
CATSSRGYYEQYF
TGTGCCACCAGCTCCAGGGGCTACTACGAGCAGTACTTC
>NA|TRBV20-1|18|NA|TRBJ1-4
CSARDTRAAGWGQEKLFF
TGCAGTGCTAGAGATACCCGGGCCGCAGGGTGGGGGCAGGAAAAACTGTTTTTT
>many|TRBV4-3|15|TRBD2|TRBJ2-7
CASSQDPGGGYEQYF
TGCGCCAGCAGCCAAGACCCGGGAGGAGGCTACGAGCAGTACTTC
>few|TRBV29-1|13|TRBD1|TRBJ1-1
CSVWTGGDTEAFF
TGCAGCGTCTGGACAGGGGGGGACACTGAAGCTTTCTTT
>once|TRBV6-2/TRBV6-3|15|TRBD1|TRBJ1-1
CASSLGTGKDTEAFF
TGTGCCAGCAGTTTGGGGACAGGGAAAGACACTGAAGCTTTCTTT
>few|TRBV5-3|16|NA|TRBJ2-3
CASSFGSGLSADTQYF
TGTGCCAGCAGCTTTGGTAGCGGCCTTAGCGCAGATACGCAGTATTTT
>many|TRBV4-3|14|TRBD2|TRBJ2-1
CASSPRTSANEQFF
TGCGCCAGCAGCCCGAGGACTAGCGCCAATGAGCAGTTCTTC
>few|TRBV9|11|NA|TRBJ2-2
CASSWAGELFF
TGTGCCAGCTCATGGGCCGGGGAGCTGTTTTTT
>many|TRBV4-3|15|NA|TRBJ2-3
CASSHWTGSTDTQYF
TGCGCCAGCAGCCATTGGACGGGGAGCACAGATACGCAGTATTTT
>NA|TRBV10-2|14|NA|TRBJ2-3
CASSDPADTDTQYF
TGCGCCAGCAGTGATCCAGCGGACACAGATACGCAGTATTTT
>few|TRBV27|14|NA|TRBJ2-7
CASSYQQAHYEQYF
TGTGCCAGCAGTTACCAACAGGCCCACTACGAGCAGTACTTC
>NA|TRBV6-6|14|NA|TRBJ2-2
CASRDSYYTGELFF
TGTGCCAGCAGGGACAGCTATTACACCGGGGAGCTGTTTTTT
>few|TRBV4-3|14|TRBD1|TRBJ2-1
CASSPRTGNNEQFF
TGCGCCAGCAGCCCCCGGACAGGAAACAATGAGCAGTTCTTC
>NA|TRBV19|13|NA|TRBJ2-7
CASSIVDGGEQYF
TGTGCCAGTAGTATAGTTGACGGAGGCGAGCAGTACTTC
>few|TRBV19|15|NA|TRBJ2-1
CASSFGGGLGNEQFF
TGTGCCAGTAGTTTTGGGGGGGGCCTGGGAAATGAGCAGTTCTTC
>many|TRBV27|16|NA|TRBJ2-6
CASSLLSPSGANVLTF
TGTGCCAGCAGTTTACTTTCGCCCTCTGGGGCCAACGTCCTGACTTTC
>NA|TRBV27|17|TRBD1|TRBJ1-2
CASSLSWDRRSNYGYTF
TGTGCCAGCAGTTTATCTTGGGACAGGCGGTCTAACTATGGCTACACCTTC
>NA|TRBV18|17|NA|TRBJ2-7
CASSPPASAGAGAEPYF
TGTGCCAGCTCACCCCCGGCCTCCGCGGGCGCGGGCGCCGAGCCGTACTTC
>many|TRBV20-1|15|NA|TRBJ2-4
CSARDRDLYKNIQYF
TGCAGTGCTAGAGATCGGGACCTCTACAAAAACATTCAGTACTTC
>NA|TRBV6-5|15|NA|TRBJ2-1
CASSYSGAYYNEQFF
TGTGCCAGCAGTTACTCCGGGGCCTATTACAATGAGCAGTTCTTC
>NA|TRBV7-9|15|NA|TRBJ1-1
CASSLDSRISPEAFF
TGTGCCAGCAGCTTAGATTCCCGGATTTCCCCTGAAGCTTTCTTT
>few|TRBV4-1|15|NA|TRBJ1-5
CASSQGGGYNQPQHF
TGCGCCAGCAGCCAGGGGGGGGGATACAATCAGCCCCAGCATTTT
>NA|TRBV4-3|16|NA|TRBJ1-1
CASSQGVDGEWTEAFF
TGCGCCAGCAGCCAAGGGGTAGATGGGGAGTGGACTGAAGCTTTCTTT
>NA|TRBV12-3/TRBV12-4|14|NA|TRBJ1-1
CASSLSRTGTEAFF
TGTGCCAGCAGTTTGTCTCGGACTGGCACTGAAGCTTTCTTT